The present entry profiles one T cell receptor beta chain with its context. Its antigen is not identified. The data belong to a study of somatic mutations in cytotoxic T cells in rheumatoid arthritis. Whole-study context: Patients gave 30 ml EDTA peripheral blood immediately after diagnosis, prior to starting treatment. In some cases, T-cell populations stained with V beta antibodies were flow-sorted at nearly 100% purity, and these included V beta1+ cells sequenced for TCRB. Study-level results: The CD8+ clonality of rheumatoid arthritis patients increased with age, whereas that of healthy controls did not.

Clones were sequenced by immunoSEQ multiplex PCR, and TCRdb holds only the in-frame ones, with some missing. Among 14,000 or so clones listed, around 74% were seen once. The CDR3 loop spans 13 amino acids. The J segment lost 4 bases and the V segment lost 9 bases, leaving 9 bases of the junction unmatched. Germline V gene data show CDR1 as SGHNT and CDR2 as YYREEE (reference sequence). The clonotype was recovered from an adult with rheumatoid arthritis. The J gene is TRBJ2-5, the V gene TRBV5-4, with 7 bases identical to TRBD1. Sample: CD8+ T cells sorted from blood. CDR3 in DNA: TGTGCCACCCTGGACAGGAGGCGAGAGACCCAGTACTTC. Residues: CATLDRRRETQYF. Filled out from reference TRBV5-4 and TRBJ2-5, the complete variable domain reads ETGVTQSPTHLIKTRGQQVTLRCSSQSGHNTVSWYQQALGQGPQFIFQYYREEENGRGNFPPRFSGLQFPNYSSELNVNALELDDSALYLCATLDRRRETQYFGPGTRLLVL.